This record looks at one TCR beta chain sequence and its context. Its antigen is currently unknown. This entry belongs to a study of neurological immune-mediated disorders. Study-wide results and caveats: Any association between clinical or MRI features and the multiple sclerosis repertoire cluster was absent. No CDR3 amino acid sequences recurred among expanded clones across subjects, suggesting private repertoires in all groups.

V was cut by 1 base and J by 10 bases, with 8 bases left in between. Germline V gene data show CDR1 as KGHSH and CDR2 as LQKENI. This CDR3 comprises 13 residues. The cDNA was synthesized by means of template-switch 5'RACE, which was carried out with 10-nucleotide random UMIs. TCRdb called the 5' RACE reads again in MiXCR, with one record for every CDR3 protein. Among tens of thousands of distinct CDR3 sequences listed, 2% to 3% were seen once. This receptor was identified in a man aged 50 to 60 with multiple sclerosis. Sequenced: PBMCs. This rearrangement joins TRBV18 to TRBJ1-6; maybe TRBD1 (5 bases). The CDR3 DNA reads TGTGCCAGCTCACCACGAGGGGAATCACCCCTCCACTTT. It translates to CASSPRGESPLHF. Full variable domain (remainder filled in from reference TRBV18 and TRBJ1-6): NAGVMQNPRHLVRRRGQEARLRCSPMKGHSHVYWYRQLPEEGLKFMVYLQKENIIDESGMPKERFSAEFPKEGPSILRIQQVVRGDSAAYFCASSPRGESPLHFGNGTRLTVT.